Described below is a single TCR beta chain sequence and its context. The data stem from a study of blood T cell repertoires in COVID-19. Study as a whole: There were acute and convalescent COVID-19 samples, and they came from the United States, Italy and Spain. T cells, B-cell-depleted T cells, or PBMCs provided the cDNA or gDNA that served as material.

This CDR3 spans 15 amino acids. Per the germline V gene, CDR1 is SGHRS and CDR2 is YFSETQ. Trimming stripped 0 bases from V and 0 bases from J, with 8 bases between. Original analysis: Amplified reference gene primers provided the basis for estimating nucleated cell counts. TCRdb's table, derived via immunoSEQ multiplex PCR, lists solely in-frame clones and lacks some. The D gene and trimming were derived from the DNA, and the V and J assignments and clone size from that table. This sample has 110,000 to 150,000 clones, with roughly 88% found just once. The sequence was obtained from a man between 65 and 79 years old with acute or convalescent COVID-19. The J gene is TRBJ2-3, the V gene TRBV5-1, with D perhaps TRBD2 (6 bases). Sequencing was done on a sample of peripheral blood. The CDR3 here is CASSLVAGSTDTQYF. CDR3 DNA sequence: TGCGCCAGCAGCTTGGTCGCGGGGAGCACAGATACGCAGTATTTT.